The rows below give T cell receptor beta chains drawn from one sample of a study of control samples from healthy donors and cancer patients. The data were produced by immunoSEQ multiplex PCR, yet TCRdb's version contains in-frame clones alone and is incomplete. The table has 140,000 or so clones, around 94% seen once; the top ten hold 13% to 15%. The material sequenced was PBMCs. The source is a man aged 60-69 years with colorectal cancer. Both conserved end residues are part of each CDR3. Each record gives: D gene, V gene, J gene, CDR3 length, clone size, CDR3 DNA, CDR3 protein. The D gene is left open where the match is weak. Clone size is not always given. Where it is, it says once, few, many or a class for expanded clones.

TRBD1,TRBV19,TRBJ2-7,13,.,TGTGCCAGTAGTACCCAGACAGGGTACGAGCAGTACTTC,CASSTQTGYEQYF
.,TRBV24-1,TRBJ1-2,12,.,TGTGCCACCAGTGACTCAGACTATGGCTACACCTTC,CATSDSDYGYTF
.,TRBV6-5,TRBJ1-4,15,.,TGTGCCAGCAGTCCCCTAGGAGGGGGGACCGGAAAACTGTTTTTT,CASSPLGGGTGKLFF
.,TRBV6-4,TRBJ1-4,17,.,TGTGCCAGCAGTGACCCTAAATTAGGTCCAACTAATGAAAAACTGTTTTTT,CASSDPKLGPTNEKLFF
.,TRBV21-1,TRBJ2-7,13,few,TGTGCCAGAATCAGACAGGGGGCATACGAGCAGTACTTC,CARIRQGAYEQYF
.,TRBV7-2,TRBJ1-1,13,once,TGTGCCAGCAGTAGGGTGGGAAACACTGAAGCTTTCTTT,CASSRVGNTEAFF
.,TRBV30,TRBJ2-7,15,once,TGTGCCTGGAGTACATTGTCTGGGGGGCGATACGAGCAGTACTTC,CAWSTLSGGRYEQYF
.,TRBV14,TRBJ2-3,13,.,TGTGCCAGCAGCCAGATGACAGGCGGCGAGAAGTATTTT,CASSQMTGGEKYF
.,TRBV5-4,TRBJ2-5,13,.,TGTGCCAGCAGCGGCGGGACGGGAGAAATCCAGTACTTC,CASSGGTGEIQYF
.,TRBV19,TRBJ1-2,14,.,TGTGCCAGTAGTATCGGGCAGCCCATCTATGGCTACACCTTC,CASSIGQPIYGYTF
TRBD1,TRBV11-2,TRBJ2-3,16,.,TGTGCCAGCAGCTCCACTTCGACAGGGAAGACAGATACGCAGTATTTT,CASSSTSTGKTDTQYF
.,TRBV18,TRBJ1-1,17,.,TGTGCCAGCTCACCTACCAGTGGCGGGGGAGTGAACACTGAAGCTTTCTTT,CASSPTSGGGVNTEAFF
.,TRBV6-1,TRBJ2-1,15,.,TGTGCCAGCAGTGAATGGCAGGACAGCTACAATGAGCAGTTCTTC,CASSEWQDSYNEQFF
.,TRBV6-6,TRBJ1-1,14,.,TGTGCCAGCATCTTACAGGCCGTGAACACTGAAGCTTTCTTT,CASILQAVNTEAFF
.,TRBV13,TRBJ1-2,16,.,TGTGCCAGCAGCTTAAATAGGGGCGCCCTTAACTATGGCTACACCTTC,CASSLNRGALNYGYTF
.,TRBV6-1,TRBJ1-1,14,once,TGTGCCAGCAGTGAAGCCCTTGGGGAGACTGAAGCTTTCTTT,CASSEALGETEAFF
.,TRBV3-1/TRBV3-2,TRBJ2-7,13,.,TGTGCCAGCAGCCGACAGGAGACCTACGAGCAGTACTTC,CASSRQETYEQYF
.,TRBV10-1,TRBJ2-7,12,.,TGCGCCAGCAGTGAGGGTATCTACGAGCAGTACTTC,CASSEGIYEQYF
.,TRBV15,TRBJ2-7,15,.,TGTGCCACCAGCAGTATAGGGAAAGGGACGAACGAGCAGTACTTC,CATSSIGKGTNEQYF
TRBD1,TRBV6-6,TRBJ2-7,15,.,TGTGCCAGCAGTTACGCCGACAGGGGGGGAAACGAGCAGTACTTC,CASSYADRGGNEQYF
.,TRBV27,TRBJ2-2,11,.,TGTGCCAGCAGGGTTTTCGGGGAGCTGTTTTTT,CASRVFGELFF
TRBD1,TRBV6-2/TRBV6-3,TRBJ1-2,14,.,TGTGCCAGCAGTTACTCAGGACAGGCATATGGCTACACCTTC,CASSYSGQAYGYTF
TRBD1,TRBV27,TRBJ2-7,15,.,TGTGCCAGCAGTACAAGACAGGGGCCTGTGCGCGAGCAGTACTTC,CASSTRQGPVREQYF
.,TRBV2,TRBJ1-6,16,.,TGTGCCAGCAGTGGCCTAGGGAGCTCCTATAATTCACCCCTCCACTTT,CASSGLGSSYNSPLHF
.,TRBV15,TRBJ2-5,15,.,TGTGCCACCAGCAGAGATCAGGCCCGGTATGAGACCCAGTACTTC,CATSRDQARYETQYF
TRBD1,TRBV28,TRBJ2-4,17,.,TGTGCCAGCACTTCCCCACCGGGACAGTTAGGGGAAAACATTCAGTACTTC,CASTSPPGQLGENIQYF
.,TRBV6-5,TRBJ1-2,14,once,TGTGCCAGCAGTCACCACCGCACTAACTATGGCTACACCTTC,CASSHHRTNYGYTF